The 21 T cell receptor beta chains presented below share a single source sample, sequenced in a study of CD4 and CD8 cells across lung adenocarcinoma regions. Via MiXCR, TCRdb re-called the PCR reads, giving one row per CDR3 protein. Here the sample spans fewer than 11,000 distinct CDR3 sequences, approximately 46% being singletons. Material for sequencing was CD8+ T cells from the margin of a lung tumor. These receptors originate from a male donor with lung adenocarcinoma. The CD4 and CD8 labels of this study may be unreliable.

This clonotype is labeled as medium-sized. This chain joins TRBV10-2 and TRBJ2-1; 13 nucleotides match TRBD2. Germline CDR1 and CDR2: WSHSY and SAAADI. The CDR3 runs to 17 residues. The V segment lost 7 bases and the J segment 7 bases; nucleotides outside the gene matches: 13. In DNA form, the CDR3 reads TGCGCCAGCACCCTACCCCCGACTAGCGGGGGGCGAAATGAGCAGTTCTTC. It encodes CASTLPPTSGGRNEQFF.

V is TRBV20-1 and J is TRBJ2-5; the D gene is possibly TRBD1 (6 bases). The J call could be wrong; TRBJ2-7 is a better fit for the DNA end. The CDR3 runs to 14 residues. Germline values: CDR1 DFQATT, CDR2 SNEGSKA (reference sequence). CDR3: CSARPRDTHNEQYF. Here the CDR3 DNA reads TGCAGTGCTAGACCAAGGGACACCCACAACGAGCAGTACTTC.

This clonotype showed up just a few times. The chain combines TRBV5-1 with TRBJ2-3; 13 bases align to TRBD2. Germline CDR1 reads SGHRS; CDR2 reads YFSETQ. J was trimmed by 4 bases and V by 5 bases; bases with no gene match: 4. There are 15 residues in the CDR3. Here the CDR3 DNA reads TGCGCCAGCAGTCTCGGGACTAGCGGGGCAGATACGCAGTATTTT. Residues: CASSLGTSGADTQYF.

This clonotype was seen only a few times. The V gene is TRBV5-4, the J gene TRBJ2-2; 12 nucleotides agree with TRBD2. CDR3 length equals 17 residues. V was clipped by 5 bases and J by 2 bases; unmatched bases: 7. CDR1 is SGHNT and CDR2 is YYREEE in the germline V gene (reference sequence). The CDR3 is CASRPLAGGRNTGELFF. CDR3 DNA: TGTGCCAGCAGACCACTAGCGGGGGGCCGAAACACCGGGGAGCTGTTTTTT.

The CDR3 is CASSYPDSTDTQYF. Here the CDR3 DNA reads TGTGCCAGCAGTTACCCGGACTCCACAGATACGCAGTATTTT. V and J are TRBV27 and TRBJ2-3, with D perhaps TRBD2 (5 bases). Germline lookup yields CDR1 MNHEY and CDR2 SMNVEV (reference sequence). The ends were cut back, 4 bases at V and 2 bases at J, with 10 bases in the middle. The CDR3 length is 14 residues.

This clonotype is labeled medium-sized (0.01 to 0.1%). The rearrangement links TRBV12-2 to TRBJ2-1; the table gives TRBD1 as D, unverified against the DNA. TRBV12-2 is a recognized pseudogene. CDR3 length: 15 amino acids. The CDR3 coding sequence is TGTGCAAGTCGCTTAGGGGCGTACGGCGGTTGTGGGCAGTTCTTC. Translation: CASRLGAYGGCGQFF.

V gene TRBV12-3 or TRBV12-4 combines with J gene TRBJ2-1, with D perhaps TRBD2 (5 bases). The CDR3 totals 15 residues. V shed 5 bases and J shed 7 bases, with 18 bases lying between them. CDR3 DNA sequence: TGTGCCAGCAGTCTCTACTCGGCGGGCGAGAATGAGCAGTTCTTC. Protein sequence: CASSLYSAGENEQFF.

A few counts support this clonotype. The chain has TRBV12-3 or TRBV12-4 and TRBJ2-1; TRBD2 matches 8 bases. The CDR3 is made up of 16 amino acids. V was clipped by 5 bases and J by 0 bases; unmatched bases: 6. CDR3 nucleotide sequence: TGTGCCAGCAGTAAGGGACTAGGATTCTCCTACAATGAGCAGTTCTTC. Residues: CASSKGLGFSYNEQFF.

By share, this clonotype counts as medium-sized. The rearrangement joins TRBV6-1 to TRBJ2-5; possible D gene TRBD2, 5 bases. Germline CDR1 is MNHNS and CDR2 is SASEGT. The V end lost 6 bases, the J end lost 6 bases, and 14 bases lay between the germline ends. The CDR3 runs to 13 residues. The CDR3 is CASSPGLKQTQYF. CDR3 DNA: TGTGCCAGCAGCCCGGGATTAAAACAGACCCAGTACTTC.

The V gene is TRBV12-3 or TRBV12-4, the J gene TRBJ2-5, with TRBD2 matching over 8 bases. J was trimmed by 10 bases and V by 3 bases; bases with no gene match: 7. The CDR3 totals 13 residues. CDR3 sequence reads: CASSFQPGGVQYF. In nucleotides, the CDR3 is TGTGCCAGCAGTTTTCAACCGGGAGGGGTCCAGTACTTC.

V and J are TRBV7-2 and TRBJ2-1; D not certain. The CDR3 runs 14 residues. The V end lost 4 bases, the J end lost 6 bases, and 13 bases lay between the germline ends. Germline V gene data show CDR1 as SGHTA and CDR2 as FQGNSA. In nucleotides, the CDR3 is TGTGCCAGCAGCTACCTAGACTGGGGCAATGAGCAGTTCTTC. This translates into CASSYLDWGNEQFF.

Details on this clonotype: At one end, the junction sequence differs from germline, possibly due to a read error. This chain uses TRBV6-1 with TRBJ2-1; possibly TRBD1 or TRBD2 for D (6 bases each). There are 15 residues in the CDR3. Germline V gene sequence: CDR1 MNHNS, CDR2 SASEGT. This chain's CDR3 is CASNIETRGNDKQYF. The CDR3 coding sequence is TGTGCCAGCAACATAGAGACTAGGGGGAACGATAAGCAGTATTTC.

The CDR3 loop is CGGGLRGRAQNTQYF. The CDR3 nucleotides read TGTGGCGGGGGCTTAAGGGGGCGTGCCCAAAACACCCAGTACTTC. The chain employs TRBV11-2 and TRBJ2-4; D assignment may be TRBD1 or TRBD2 (7 bases each). The CDR3 is made up of 15 amino acids. CDR1 is SGHAT, CDR2 FQNNGV, per germline. Combining the CDR3 with reference TRBV11-2 and TRBJ2-4 gives the whole variable domain EAGVAQSPRYKIIEKRQSVAFWCNPISGHATLYWYQQILGQGPKLLIQFQNNGVVDDSQLPKDRFSAERLKGVDSTLKIQPAKLEDSAVYLCGGGLRGRAQNTQYFGAGTRLSVL.

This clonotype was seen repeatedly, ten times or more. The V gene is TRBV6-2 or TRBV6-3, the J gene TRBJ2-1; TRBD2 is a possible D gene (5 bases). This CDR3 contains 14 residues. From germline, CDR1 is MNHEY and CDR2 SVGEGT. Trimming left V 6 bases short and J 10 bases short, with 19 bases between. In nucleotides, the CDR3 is TGTGCCAGCAGCCCCGCTCCCGGGGTCAGGGAGCAGTTCTTC. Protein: CASSPAPGVREQFF.

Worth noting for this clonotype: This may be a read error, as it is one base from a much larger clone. Here the CDR3 DNA reads TGTGCCAGCAGTGAACTGCTGGGTTTGCAGTACTTC. It yields the protein CASSELLGLQYF. The gene calls are TRBV6-1 and TRBJ2-5; D remains unclear. Trimming took 2 bases from V and 11 from J, leaving 12 bases between them. The CDR3 has 12 residues. From germline, CDR1 is MNHNS and CDR2 SASEGT.

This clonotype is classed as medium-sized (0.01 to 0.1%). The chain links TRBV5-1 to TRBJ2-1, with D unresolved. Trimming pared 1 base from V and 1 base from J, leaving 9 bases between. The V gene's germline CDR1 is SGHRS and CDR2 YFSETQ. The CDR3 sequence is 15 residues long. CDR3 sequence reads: CASSLLSLSYNEQFF. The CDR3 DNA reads TGCGCCAGCAGCTTGCTATCACTTTCCTACAATGAGCAGTTCTTC.

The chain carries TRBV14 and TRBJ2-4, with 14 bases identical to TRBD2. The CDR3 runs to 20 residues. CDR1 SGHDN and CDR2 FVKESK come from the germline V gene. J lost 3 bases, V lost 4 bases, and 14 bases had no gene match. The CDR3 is CASSLTQTSGGAEGKNIQYF. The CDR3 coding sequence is TGTGCCAGCAGCCTCACCCAGACTAGCGGGGGGGCCGAAGGCAAAAACATTCAGTACTTC.

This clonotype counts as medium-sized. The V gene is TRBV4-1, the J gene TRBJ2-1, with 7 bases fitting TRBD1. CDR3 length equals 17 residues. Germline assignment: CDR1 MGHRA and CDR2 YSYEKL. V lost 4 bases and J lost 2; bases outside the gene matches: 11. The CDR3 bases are TGCGCCAGCAGCCCTTGGGCTGGGCAGGGGGCCTACAATGAGCAGTTCTTC. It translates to CASSPWAGQGAYNEQFF.

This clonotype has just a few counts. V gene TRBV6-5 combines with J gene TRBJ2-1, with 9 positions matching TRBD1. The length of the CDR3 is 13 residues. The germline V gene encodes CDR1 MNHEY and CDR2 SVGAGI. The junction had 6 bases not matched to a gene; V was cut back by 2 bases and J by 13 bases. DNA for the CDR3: TGTGCCAGCAGTTACACAGGGGGCGAGACCCAGTTCTTC. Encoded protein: CASSYTGGETQFF.

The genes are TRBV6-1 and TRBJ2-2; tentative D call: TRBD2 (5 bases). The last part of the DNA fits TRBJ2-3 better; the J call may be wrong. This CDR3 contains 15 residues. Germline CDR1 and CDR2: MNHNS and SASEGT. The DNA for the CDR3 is TGTGCCAGGGGTGAACTGGCGAGGAACACCGGGGAGCAGTATTTT. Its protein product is CARGELARNTGEQYF.

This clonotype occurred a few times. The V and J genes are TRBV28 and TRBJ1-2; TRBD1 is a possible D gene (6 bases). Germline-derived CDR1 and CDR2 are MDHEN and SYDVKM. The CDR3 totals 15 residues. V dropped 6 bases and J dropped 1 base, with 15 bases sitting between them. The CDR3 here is CASREGVRGNYGYTF. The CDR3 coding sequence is TGTGCCAGCAGAGAGGGGGTACGAGGTAACTATGGCTACACCTTC.